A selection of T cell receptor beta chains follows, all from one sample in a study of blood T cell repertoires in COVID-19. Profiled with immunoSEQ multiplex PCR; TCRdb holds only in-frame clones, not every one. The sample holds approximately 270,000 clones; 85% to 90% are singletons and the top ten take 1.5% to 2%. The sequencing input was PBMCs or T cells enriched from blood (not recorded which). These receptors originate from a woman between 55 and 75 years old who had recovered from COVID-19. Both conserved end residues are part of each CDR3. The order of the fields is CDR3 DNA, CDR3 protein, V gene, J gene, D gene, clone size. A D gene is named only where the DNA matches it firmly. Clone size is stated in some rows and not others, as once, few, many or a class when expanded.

CDR3 DNA: TGTGCCAGCAGGGGGACAGAGAACACTGAAGCTTTCTTT; CDR3 protein: CASRGTENTEAFF; V gene: TRBV12-3/TRBV12-4; J gene: TRBJ1-1; D gene: TRBD1; clone size: .
CDR3 DNA: TGTGCCAGCATTGCGGGAGGAAACTACGAGCAGTACTTC; CDR3 protein: CASIAGGNYEQYF; V gene: TRBV28; J gene: TRBJ2-7; D gene: TRBD2; clone size: .
CDR3 DNA: TGTGCCAGCAGCTTGGGCGGGATTCACACAGATACGCAGTATTTT; CDR3 protein: CASSLGGIHTDTQYF; V gene: TRBV7-3; J gene: TRBJ2-3; D gene: .; clone size: .
CDR3 DNA: TGTGCCAGCAGCGTAGGAACAGGGGCTGAATCCTATGGCTACACCTTC; CDR3 protein: CASSVGTGAESYGYTF; V gene: TRBV9; J gene: TRBJ1-2; D gene: TRBD1; clone size: .
CDR3 DNA: TGTGCCAGCAGTGAACGGTCCCCTCTCACAGATACGCAGTATTTT; CDR3 protein: CASSERSPLTDTQYF; V gene: TRBV6-1; J gene: TRBJ2-3; D gene: .; clone size: .
CDR3 DNA: TGTGCCAGCAGACGGGGAATAAATTCACCCCTCCACTTT; CDR3 protein: CASRRGINSPLHF; V gene: TRBV27; J gene: TRBJ1-6; D gene: .; clone size: few
CDR3 DNA: TGTGCCAGCAGCCAAGCGGGTTACTCCTACGAGCAGTACTTC; CDR3 protein: CASSQAGYSYEQYF; V gene: TRBV3-1/TRBV3-2; J gene: TRBJ2-7; D gene: .; clone size: .
CDR3 DNA: TGCGCCAGCAGCTCACAGGGGAGCTCTGGAAACACCATATATTTT; CDR3 protein: CASSSQGSSGNTIYF; V gene: TRBV5-1; J gene: TRBJ1-3; D gene: TRBD1; clone size: .
CDR3 DNA: TGTGCCAGCAGCACGGACAGGGTGGGCACTGAAGCTTTCTTT; CDR3 protein: CASSTDRVGTEAFF; V gene: TRBV7-2; J gene: TRBJ1-1; D gene: TRBD1; clone size: .
CDR3 DNA: TGTGCCTGGAGTGTGAACTTCTACGAGCAGTACTTC; CDR3 protein: CAWSVNFYEQYF; V gene: TRBV30; J gene: TRBJ2-7; D gene: .; clone size: .
CDR3 DNA: TGCGCCAGTCCACTCCGGGACAGAGGAGAGGGCTACACCTTC; CDR3 protein: CASPLRDRGEGYTF; V gene: TRBV10-1; J gene: TRBJ1-2; D gene: TRBD1; clone size: once
CDR3 DNA: TGTGCCAGCAGCTCCGGGACACCTGTGGGCGAGCAGTACTTC; CDR3 protein: CASSSGTPVGEQYF; V gene: TRBV5-5; J gene: TRBJ2-7; D gene: .; clone size: .
CDR3 DNA: TGTGCCAGCAGCTTGGGGACTAGAGAAGAGACCCAGTACTTC; CDR3 protein: CASSLGTREETQYF; V gene: TRBV5-4; J gene: TRBJ2-5; D gene: TRBD2; clone size: .
CDR3 DNA: TGTGCCAGCAGCCGGGTCGCCAACACTGAAGCTTTCTTT; CDR3 protein: CASSRVANTEAFF; V gene: TRBV7-9; J gene: TRBJ1-1; D gene: .; clone size: .
CDR3 DNA: TGTGCCAGCAGTTTGATTCTGTACCCCGACAGAACTAACTATGGCTACACCTTC; CDR3 protein: CASSLILYPDRTNYGYTF; V gene: TRBV28; J gene: TRBJ1-2; D gene: .; clone size: few
CDR3 DNA: TGTGCCAGCAGCCCCTTCCGACAGGGGGAAAATACGAGCTCTGGAAACACCATATATTTT; CDR3 protein: CASSPFRQGENTSSGNTIYF; V gene: TRBV13; J gene: TRBJ1-3; D gene: TRBD1; clone size: .
CDR3 DNA: TGTGCCAGCAGCCCCGAGTGGAACACTGAAGCTTTCTTT; CDR3 protein: CASSPEWNTEAFF; V gene: TRBV6-5; J gene: TRBJ1-1; D gene: .; clone size: .
CDR3 DNA: TGTGCCAGCAGTATCCCTTACAGGAGCTCCTATAATTCACCCCTCCACTTT; CDR3 protein: CASSIPYRSSYNSPLHF; V gene: TRBV28; J gene: TRBJ1-6; D gene: .; clone size: .
CDR3 DNA: TGCAGCGTTCTGGAGGGCAACTCACCCCTCCACTTT; CDR3 protein: CSVLEGNSPLHF; V gene: TRBV29-1; J gene: TRBJ1-6; D gene: .; clone size: .
CDR3 DNA: TGCGCCAGCGGAACGGGACAGGGTGGAGAGACCCAGTACTTC; CDR3 protein: CASGTGQGGETQYF; V gene: TRBV5-1; J gene: TRBJ2-5; D gene: TRBD1; clone size: .
CDR3 DNA: TGTGCCAGCAGCTTATATGTTATCGCCGGGGAGCTGTTTTTT; CDR3 protein: CASSLYVIAGELFF; V gene: TRBV7-9; J gene: TRBJ2-2; D gene: .; clone size: .
CDR3 DNA: TGTGCCAGCAGCCATGAAACTGGCGGGGGAGGGCGAGATACGCAGTATTTT; CDR3 protein: CASSHETGGGGRDTQYF; V gene: TRBV4-2; J gene: TRBJ2-3; D gene: TRBD2; clone size: once
CDR3 DNA: TGTGCCAGCAGCTCTAGCCCAGACGGCGAGCAGTACTTC; CDR3 protein: CASSSSPDGEQYF; V gene: TRBV5-8; J gene: TRBJ2-7; D gene: .; clone size: .
CDR3 DNA: TGCGCCAGCAGCTTGGCCGGGAGTTTTTACGAGCAGTACTTC; CDR3 protein: CASSLAGSFYEQYF; V gene: TRBV5-1; J gene: TRBJ2-7; D gene: .; clone size: once
CDR3 DNA: TGTGCCAGCAGTTCGGGGGGGCAGCCCCAGCATTTT; CDR3 protein: CASSSGGQPQHF; V gene: TRBV12-3/TRBV12-4; J gene: TRBJ1-5; D gene: .; clone size: once
CDR3 DNA: TGTGCCAGCAGCTTTGCAGGGGCGAGGGAGACCCAGTACTTC; CDR3 protein: CASSFAGARETQYF; V gene: TRBV5-4; J gene: TRBJ2-5; D gene: .; clone size: .
CDR3 DNA: TGCGCCAGCGGCGAAACGGGGGCAACTAATGAAAAACTGTTTTTT; CDR3 protein: CASGETGATNEKLFF; V gene: TRBV5-1; J gene: TRBJ1-4; D gene: .; clone size: .
CDR3 DNA: TGTGCCAGCAACAGCGCCGGGACAGGGCACCCTGAAGCTTTCTTT; CDR3 protein: CASNSAGTGHPEAFF; V gene: TRBV6-5; J gene: TRBJ1-1; D gene: TRBD1; clone size: .
CDR3 DNA: TGTGCCAGCAGTTTATCTCAGTATGGCTACACCTTC; CDR3 protein: CASSLSQYGYTF; V gene: TRBV28; J gene: TRBJ1-2; D gene: .; clone size: .
CDR3 DNA: TGCGCCAGCAGCCAACTTGGAGTGGCCACTGAAGCTTTCTTT; CDR3 protein: CASSQLGVATEAFF; V gene: TRBV5-1; J gene: TRBJ1-1; D gene: .; clone size: .
CDR3 DNA: TGTGCCACCAGCATGCAACTGACTAGCGGGGTCACCGGGGAGCTGTTTTTT; CDR3 protein: CATSMQLTSGVTGELFF; V gene: TRBV15; J gene: TRBJ2-2; D gene: TRBD2; clone size: .
CDR3 DNA: TGTGCCTGGAGTGCCCAGACTAGCGGTTACAAAATCTTC; CDR3 protein: CAWSAQTSGYKIF; V gene: TRBV30; J gene: TRBJ2-1; D gene: TRBD2; clone size: once
CDR3 DNA: TGTGCCAGCAGCACCACGACAGGGAGCTCCTACGAGCAGTACTTC; CDR3 protein: CASSTTTGSSYEQYF; V gene: TRBV5-4; J gene: TRBJ2-7; D gene: TRBD1; clone size: .
CDR3 DNA: TGTGCCAGTAGTCTCGGGACAGGGGAAGGCGAGCAGTACTTC; CDR3 protein: CASSLGTGEGEQYF; V gene: TRBV19; J gene: TRBJ2-7; D gene: TRBD1; clone size: .
CDR3 DNA: TGTGCCAGCAGCGTTCAGGGCAATCAGCCCCAGCATTTT; CDR3 protein: CASSVQGNQPQHF; V gene: TRBV9; J gene: TRBJ1-5; D gene: .; clone size: .
CDR3 DNA: TGTGCCACGCTTCATGGGGGGAAAGCTTTCTTT; CDR3 protein: CATLHGGKAFF; V gene: TRBV24-1; J gene: TRBJ1-1; D gene: .; clone size: .